The clone carrying this T cell receptor (beta chain) was counted at least ten times. Its antigen is still unknown. These data belong to a study of breast tumors, draining lymph nodes, adjacent tissues. Findings and limits, study-wide: Most tumor T cells seemingly derive from lymph node, then expand in tumor. Tumors had less TCR diversity than lymph nodes, more than nontumor tissue. Data only fit, rather than demonstrated, lymph node origin of most tumor T cells.

TCRdb reanalysed the multiplex PCR reads using MiXCR and keeps one entry per CDR3 protein. The sample shows 270,000 or so distinct CDR3 sequences, roughly 31% of them seen only once. Breast cancer patients provided tissue from their axillary draining lymph nodes. The germline V gene has CDR1 DFQATT and CDR2 SNEGSKA (reference sequence). Trimming cost V 3 bases and J 0 bases; bases outside gene matches: 12. This CDR3 comprises 17 residues. The rearrangement uses TRBV20-1 and TRBJ2-5; 8 positions agree with TRBD2. The material sequenced was axillary lymph node tissue. The sequence was collected from a female donor with breast cancer. Some clones in this sample may be carry-over from other donors' samples. The DNA for the CDR3 is TGCAGTGCTAGCGGGCCTACTAGCGGCGTGTACCAAGAGACCCAGTACTTC. Its protein product is CSASGPTSGVYQETQYF.